A selection of T cell receptor beta chains follows, all from one sample in a study of T cell responses to AZD1222 COVID-19 vaccine. Clones were sequenced by immunoSEQ multiplex PCR, and TCRdb holds only the in-frame ones, with some missing. The repertoire holds about 83,000 clones, with roughly 82% as singletons. The sequenced sample was peripheral blood, obtained on day 0 of AZD1222 vaccination. Source of these receptors: an adult in good health. CDR3s include the opening cysteine and the closing phenylalanine or tryptophan. A D gene is named only where the DNA matches it firmly. Clone size is not always given. Where it is, it says once, few, many or a class for expanded clones.

j_call clone_size v_call d_call cdr3_aa cdr3_nt
TRBJ2-7 NA TRBV5-4 TRBD1 CASSSSPGQAKSSYEQYF TGTGCCAGCAGCTCTTCCCCCGGACAGGCCAAGAGCTCCTACGAGCAGTACTTC
TRBJ1-2 few TRBV19 NA CASTAGDLVYGYTF TGTGCCAGTACCGCAGGGGATCTGGTCTATGGCTACACCTTC
TRBJ2-1 NA TRBV5-1 NA CASSLTPENNEQFF TGCGCCAGCAGCTTGACTCCGGAAAACAATGAGCAGTTCTTC
TRBJ1-1 NA TRBV18 NA CASSPLDMNTEAFF TGTGCCAGCTCACCCCTTGACATGAACACTGAAGCTTTCTTT
TRBJ2-1 NA TRBV9 NA CASSVRPGVGHNEQFF TGTGCCAGCAGCGTGCGACCCGGAGTAGGGCACAATGAGCAGTTCTTC
TRBJ1-4 NA TRBV6-5 NA CASSYRGSEKLFF TGTGCCAGCAGTTACAGGGGGTCTGAAAAACTGTTTTTT
TRBJ1-2 few TRBV4-1 NA CASSPRDELTYGYTF TGCGCCAGCAGCCCACGGGACGAACTTACCTATGGCTACACCTTC
TRBJ2-7 NA TRBV6-6 NA CASSYQGGEQYF TGTGCCAGCAGTTACCAGGGGGGCGAGCAGTACTTC
TRBJ1-1 NA TRBV3-1/TRBV3-2 NA CASSQVGLNTEAFF TGTGCCAGCAGCCAAGTAGGGCTGAACACTGAAGCTTTCTTT
TRBJ1-1 NA TRBV6-5 NA CASSHPDGGEAFF TGTGCCAGCAGTCATCCGGACGGGGGGGAAGCTTTCTTT
TRBJ1-1 NA TRBV6-6 NA CASSLGGLGTEAFF TGTGCCAGCAGTCTTGGAGGGTTGGGCACTGAAGCTTTCTTT
TRBJ2-1 NA TRBV5-1 TRBD1 CASGLGQERSEQFF TGCGCCAGCGGCCTGGGACAGGAGAGGAGTGAGCAGTTCTTC
TRBJ2-2 NA TRBV12-5 TRBD2 CASATSGVQPNTGELFF TGTGCTAGTGCGACTAGCGGGGTTCAACCAAACACCGGGGAGCTGTTTTTT
TRBJ2-5 NA TRBV6-5 TRBD2 CASSYSSGGLQETQYF TGTGCCAGCAGTTACTCAAGCGGGGGATTACAAGAGACCCAGTACTTC
TRBJ1-6 few TRBV3-1/TRBV3-2 NA CASSPGSSYNSPLHF TGTGCCAGCAGCCCCGGGAGCTCCTATAATTCACCCCTCCACTTT
TRBJ2-1 NA TRBV10-1 TRBD2 CASSGTSGGPPEQFF TGCGCCAGCAGTGGGACTAGCGGGGGACCCCCCGAGCAGTTCTTC
TRBJ2-3 NA TRBV7-3 NA CASSEPGTSPTDTQYF TGTGCCAGCAGCGAGCCCGGGACTTCCCCCACAGATACGCAGTATTTT